Reported below is one T cell receptor (beta chain). The junction departs from the called germline gene at one end, perhaps through a read error. The data originate from a study of blood T cells in healthy people across ages. The CDR3 is 14 residues long. Germline V gives CDR1 DFQATT, CDR2 SNEGSKA (reference sequence). A J-beta primer mix and a sample-barcoded 5' primer were used in a second PCR of about 7 to 12 cycles. TCRdb analysed the 5' RACE reads with MiXCR anew, one entry per CDR3 protein. Of roughly 680,000 distinct CDR3 sequences listed, over 20% are singletons. Donors each provided 9.5 to 10 milliliters of peripheral blood.

The sample taken for sequencing was blood. The genes are TRBV20-1 and TRBJ2-1; 7 positions agree with TRBD2. The TCR sequence derives from a man between 65 and 85 years old in good health. The CDR3 loop is CSAGEAGVNNEQFF. As DNA, the CDR3 is TGCAGTGCTGGAGAGGCGGGAGTCAACAATGAGCAGTTCTTC.